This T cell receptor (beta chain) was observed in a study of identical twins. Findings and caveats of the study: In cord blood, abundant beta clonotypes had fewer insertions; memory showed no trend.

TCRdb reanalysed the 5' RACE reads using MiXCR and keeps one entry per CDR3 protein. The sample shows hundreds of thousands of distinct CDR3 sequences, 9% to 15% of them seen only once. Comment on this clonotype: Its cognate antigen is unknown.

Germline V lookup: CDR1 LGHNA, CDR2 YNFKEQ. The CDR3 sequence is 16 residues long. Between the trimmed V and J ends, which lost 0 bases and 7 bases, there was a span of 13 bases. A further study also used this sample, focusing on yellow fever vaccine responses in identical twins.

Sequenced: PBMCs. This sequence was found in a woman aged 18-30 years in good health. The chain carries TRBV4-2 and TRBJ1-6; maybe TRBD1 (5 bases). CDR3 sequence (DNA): TGTGCCAGCAGCCAAGAAAGGCTCGGGGGGAATTCACCCCTCCACTTT. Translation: CASSQERLGGNSPLHF.